This entry is about one T cell receptor beta chain. Sequenced by immunoSEQ multiplex PCR; TCRdb stores in-frame clones only, minus some. The sample carries about 170,000 clones, more than 85% recorded once. The sample comes from a study of control samples from healthy donors and cancer patients. The V and J ends lost 3 bases and 4 bases, in that order; junction bases with no gene match: 0. Germline V gene sequence: CDR1 MRHNA, CDR2 SNTAGT. This CDR3 has 14 amino acids. The sequenced sample consisted of blood. The chain employs TRBV6-4 and TRBJ2-3; 11 bases are shared with TRBD1. The TCR comes from a woman between 40 and 50 years old in good health. CDR3 sequence reads: CASSEGQGADTQYF. The CDR3 nucleotides are TGTGCCAGCAGTGAGGGACAGGGGGCAGATACGCAGTATTTT.